This entry features one T cell receptor beta chain sequence. Its antigen is currently not known. Base qualities are not provided; no much larger clone lies one nucleotide away. This sample is part of a study of vaccination and CD4 T cells after COVID-19 (dated by TCRdb to between 2021 and 2022). Concerning the study at large: Every convalescent patient had a positive nasal swab PCR test for SARS-CoV-2, with mild disease in about nine patients and severe disease in one. In the convalescent cohort there were six males and four females, among whom were two Hispanic individuals, seven Caucasians, two Asians and one multiracial person. Two doses of either the Pfizer-BioNTech BNT162b2 vaccine (n=8) or the Moderna mRNA-1273 vaccine (n=2) were administered to participants. In over 8 COVID-19 convalescent patients and a few infection-naive healthy vaccine recipients, researchers compared the spike-specific CD4+ TCR repertoire from before mRNA vaccination with the repertoire from after. As controls, cultures received a CEFX viral epitope pool (the positive control), an HIV-1 Nef peptide pool (the negative control), or no peptide at all. Post-vaccine blood samples were taken a median of about 70 days after the second vaccine dose, with a range of 14 to 241 days. For stimulating the cultures, overlapping spike peptide pools were used, derived from SARS-CoV-2 as well as from the common cold coronaviruses HCoV-NL63, HCoV-OC43 and HCoV-229E. Post-COVID blood samples were collected from convalescent patients a median of roughly 100 days after diagnosis, with a range of about 30 to 170 days.

Read against the paper, the sample's treatment or condition label means: roughly ten-day PBMC culture with coronavirus spike peptide pools or control peptides (ViraFEST assay). To expand antigen-specific T cells with peptide pools and then pick out the expanded clonotypes through TCR sequencing, the study relied on the ViraFEST assay. The positive SARS-CoV-2 PCR tests of the convalescent patients were dated from March to December 2020, before the Alpha, Beta and Delta variants emerged in the United States. About 2 million PBMCs per well were cultured in IMDM with approximately 5% human AB serum and 8 to 10 IU/ml IL-2, plus 10 ug/ml peptide pools. Half of the culture medium was replaced with fresh IL-2-containing medium on days 3 and 7. CD4+ T cells were isolated after about 10 days of culture through negative selection using the EasySep CD4+ T cell isolation kit. Ficoll-Paque Plus gradient centrifugation was used to isolate PBMCs from whole blood, and the isolated PBMCs were then either used fresh or cryopreserved at -140C. In general, triplicate wells were set up for every culture condition.

Measured from the cysteine to the phenylalanine, the CDR3 is 15 residues long. The retained sequence is limited to the CDR3, 45 bases, with the frame set at the first base. The germline V gene (reference sequence) gives CDR1 as DFQATT and CDR2 as SNEGSKA. At the junction V is shortened by 3 bases and J by 4 bases, with 18 bases in between. Study-level results and caveats: The median number of SARS-CoV-2-reactive clonotypes rose from fewer than 25 after infection to a few dozen after vaccination, but the change was not significant. Among the post-vaccine SARS-CoV-2-reactive clones in convalescent patients, a median around 90% showed up only after vaccination, which suggests vaccine-specific priming. Only a relatively small number of convalescent patients were included in the study, and early timepoints following natural infection were not analyzed. Nearly all vaccine-specific clones in convalescent patients (304 of 307) were mono-reactive for SARS-CoV-2 spike rather than cross-reactive with common cold coronaviruses.

Receptors were amplified or captured by PCR. TCR sequencing of DNA from cultured CD4+ T cells used the Oncomine TCR Beta short-read assay at the Johns Hopkins FTIC core. The QIAamp micro DNA kit was used to extract genomic DNA from the cultured CD4+ T cells. Oncomine TCR Beta libraries made from cultured CD4+ T cells were pooled using unique dual indexes and sequenced on an Illumina iSeq 100. On the authors' methods: Non-productive sequences were removed, and CDR3s that did not start with C, did not end with F or W, or were shorter than 7 amino acids were discarded. The MANAFEST web application identified antigen-specific clonotypes by comparing peptide-stimulated wells against reference wells and other culture wells. An FDR below 0.05, an odds ratio above 5, and a productive frequency above 0.1% in at least two of three replicate wells were required for clones to be considered positive. Cross-reactive clonotypes were defined as significantly expanded in both SARS-CoV-2 spike wells and at least one common cold coronavirus spike condition. Using R version 3.6.1, CDR3 homology was evaluated through Levenshtein distances (stringdist) along with unrooted phylogenetic trees (ape). TCRdb reworked the public reads: Q25 trimming with fastp, MiXCR clone assembly, productive beta chains retained. A single entry per CDR3 protein holds the most common genes and DNA from its merged rows. The V and J calls were not made by the authors but by TCRdb's processing. The sample profile shows some 16,000 distinct CDR3 sequences; about 53% of them were found once. The ten biggest clones cover roughly 3.6% of the sample.

The sequenced sample was CD4+ T cells from blood, cultured in vitro, obtained before SARS-CoV-2 vaccination. The TCR comes from a human donor who had recovered from COVID-19. The chain uses TRBV20-1 and TRBJ1-2; D gene: possibly TRBD1, on 6 matching bases. The DNA sequence reads TGCAGTGCTAGGGACAACAGGGAGCGCGGCTATGGCTACACCTTC. This sequence encodes CSARDNRERGYGYTF.